Described below is a single TCR beta chain sequence and its context. The antigen is not known. The sample belongs to a study of cytomegalovirus exposure and HLA in healthy donors. Whole-study findings and limits: Earlier analysis yielded a pattern in which most TCR beta V segments were productive about 87% or about 30% of the time.

PCR was performed using 60 Vbeta and 13 Jbeta primers. The repertoire was sequenced with immunoSEQ multiplex PCR; TCRdb's copy has only in-frame clones and lacks some. Here the sample spans about 96,000 clones, 60% to 85% being singletons. The CDR3 has 16 residues. Germline V gene data show CDR1 as SGDLS and CDR2 as YYNGEE. The J segment lost 0 bases and the V segment lost 4 bases, leaving 9 bases of the junction unmatched. Sequencing input: PBMCs. The chain combines TRBV9 with TRBJ1-1; 7 bases are shared with TRBD1. The TCR comes from a middle-aged man in good health and CMV-seropositive. In nucleotides, the CDR3 is TGTGCCAGCAGCCGCGATCCGGGACAGTTGAACACTGAAGCTTTCTTT. Translating gives CASSRDPGQLNTEAFF.